The 30 T cell receptor beta chains below come from one sample, sequenced in a study of blood T cell repertoires in COVID-19. Data came from immunoSEQ multiplex PCR; TCRdb stores just in-frame clones and leaves some out. The table records around 300,000 clones, around 87% of them present only once. The sequencing input was PBMCs or T cells enriched from blood (not recorded which). Source of these receptors: a woman aged 18-35 years with acute COVID-19.

The chain joins TRBV19 to TRBJ2-7; perhaps TRBD1 as D (5 bases). The CDR3 is made up of 14 amino acids. The V and J ends lost 4 bases and 0 bases respectively, with 10 bases between them. Germline CDR1 reads LNHDA; CDR2 reads SQIVND (reference sequence). The CDR3: CASSKDTYSYEQYF. CDR3 DNA sequence: TGTGCCAGTAGTAAGGACACCTACTCCTACGAGCAGTACTTC.

The chain combines TRBV5-1 with TRBJ1-2; tentatively, D is TRBD1 (6 bases). This CDR3 spans 14 amino acids. The germline CDR1 and CDR2 sequences are SGHRS and YFSETQ. The ends were cut back, 4 bases at V and 6 bases at J, with 16 bases in the middle. The CDR3 region has the DNA TGCGCCAGCAGCCCAGACAGGCTTGGTCATGGCTACACCTTC. This codes for CASSPDRLGHGYTF.

V usage is TRBV18 and J usage is TRBJ2-3; TRBD1 agrees at 8 bases. The CDR3 has 14 residues. Unmatched junction bases numbered 3, after V lost 6 bases and J lost 1 base. The germline V gene has CDR1 KGHSH and CDR2 LQKENI. The CDR3 region is CASSPTGGTDTQYF. CDR3 nucleotide sequence: TGTGCCAGCTCTCCGACAGGGGGCACAGATACGCAGTATTTT.

The chain has TRBV10-3 and TRBJ2-1, with D unresolved. CDR1 is ENHRY, CDR2 SYGVKD, per germline. V shed 6 bases and J shed 0 bases, with 9 bases lying between them. This CDR3 comprises 14 residues. CDR3: CAIRWASSYNEQFF. CDR3 DNA: TGTGCCATCAGGTGGGCTTCCTCCTACAATGAGCAGTTCTTC.

The chain uses TRBV24-1 and TRBJ2-7; D gene unclear. CDR3 size: 14 residues. Germline values: CDR1 KGHDR, CDR2 SFDVKD. V lost 0 bases and J lost 2, with 7 bases in between. CDR3 DNA: TGTGCCACCAGTGATTTGGGGCAACCCTACGAGCAGTACTTC. Translation: CATSDLGQPYEQYF.

The chain recombines TRBV7-9 with TRBJ2-7, with 7 bases identical to TRBD1. CDR3 length: 15 residues. CDR1 is SEHNR and CDR2 is FQNEAQ in the germline V gene (reference sequence). J lost 5 bases, V lost 3 bases, and 10 bases had no gene match. In DNA, the CDR3 is TGTGCCAGCAGCTTTCGGGACAGAGGGAAGGACGAGCAGTACTTC. Protein product: CASSFRDRGKDEQYF.

This clone turned up a few times. The rearrangement joins TRBV28 to TRBJ1-4, with 9 nucleotides matching TRBD1. The CDR3 consists of 15 residues. J was trimmed by 8 bases and V by 4 bases; bases with no gene match: 8. The V gene's germline CDR1 is MDHEN and CDR2 SYDVKM. For the CDR3, the DNA is TGTGCCAGCAGTTCACCGGGACAGGGAGGGGAAAAACTGTTTTTT. It codes for CASSSPGQGGEKLFF.

CDR3 DNA sequence: TGTGCCAGCGGACAGGGTTGGTCACCCCTCCACTTT. Residues: CASGQGWSPLHF. The rearrangement links TRBV28 to TRBJ1-6, with 8 bases fitting TRBD1. Germline loops: CDR1 MDHEN, CDR2 SYDVKM. V shed 8 bases, J shed 10 bases, and the junction held 4 bases outside the gene matches. The CDR3 runs 12 residues.

This clone was recorded once. As DNA, the CDR3 is TGTGCCAGCAGCAACGGCGGGAGCCTGAATGAGCAGTTCTTC. This gives the protein CASSNGGSLNEQFF. The chain carries TRBV6-1 and TRBJ2-1; 7 bases map to TRBD2. The junction had 9 bases not matched to a gene; V was cut back by 6 bases and J by 7 bases. Germline loops: CDR1 MNHNS, CDR2 SASEGT. CDR3 length equals 14 residues.

V gene TRBV6-5 combines with J gene TRBJ2-5, with 12 bases aligning to TRBD1. Germline-derived CDR1 and CDR2 are MNHEY and SVGAGI. Unmatched junction bases numbered 6, after V lost 5 bases and J lost 5 bases. The CDR3 is 15 residues long. The CDR3, as DNA: TGTGCCAGCAGTCCACCCGGGACAGGGGGCGAGACCCAGTACTTC. Its translation is CASSPPGTGGETQYF.

The V and J genes are TRBV5-8 and TRBJ1-5, with D possibly being TRBD1 (6 bases). V gave up 2 bases and J gave up 0 bases, with 6 bases separating them. The V gene's germline CDR1 is SGHTS and CDR2 YDEGEE. The length of the CDR3 is 14 residues. Here the CDR3 DNA reads TGTGCCAGCAGCTTACAGGGTAGCAATCAGCCCCAGCATTTT. It codes for CASSLQGSNQPQHF. The entire variable domain, with the rest obtained from reference TRBV5-8 and TRBJ1-5, is as follows: EAGVTQSPTHLIKTRGQQATLRCSPISGHTSVYWYQQALGLGLQFLLWYDEGEERNRGNFPPRFSGRQFPNYSSELNVNALELEDSALYLCASSLQGSNQPQHFGDGTRLSIL.

This clone was observed once. The chain is built from TRBV19 and TRBJ1-2; unclear D gene. V shed 5 bases and J shed 4 bases, with 14 bases lying between them. Germline V lookup: CDR1 LNHDA, CDR2 SQIVND (reference sequence). The CDR3 runs to 14 residues. The CDR3 is CASSQQTQSYGYTF. The CDR3 DNA reads TGTGCCAGTAGTCAACAGACCCAATCCTATGGCTACACCTTC. Combining the CDR3 with reference TRBV19 and TRBJ1-2 gives the whole variable domain DGGITQSPKYLFRKEGQNVTLSCEQNLNHDAMYWYRQDPGQGLRLIYYSQIVNDFQKGDIAEGYSVSREKKESFPLTVTSAQKNPTAFYLCASSQQTQSYGYTFGSGTRLTVV.

The genes are TRBV28 and TRBJ1-1; maybe TRBD1 (5 bases). Trimming removed 4 bases from V and 3 bases from J, with 9 bases in between. Per germline, CDR1 MDHEN and CDR2 SYDVKM. The CDR3 loop spans 13 amino acids. CDR3 sequence (DNA): TGTGCCAGCAGTTCACAGGTCGACACTGAAGCTTTCTTT. Its translation: CASSSQVDTEAFF.

A single count supports this clone. CDR3 sequence: CASSLDGGSGNQPQHF. As DNA, the CDR3 is TGTGCCAGCAGTTTAGACGGGGGGTCGGGCAATCAGCCCCAGCATTTT. The chain carries TRBV28 and TRBJ1-5; possible D gene TRBD1, 5 bases. Trimming removed 2 bases at V and 2 bases at J, with 13 bases between. There are 16 residues in the CDR3. From germline, CDR1 is MDHEN and CDR2 SYDVKM.

The chain has TRBV12-5 and TRBJ2-1; tentatively, D is TRBD2 (5 bases). This CDR3 is built from 12 residues. Germline lookup yields CDR1 LGHNT and CDR2 FRNRAP. Trimming left V 7 bases short and J 4 bases short, with 8 bases between. For the CDR3, the DNA is TGTGCTAGTGTCCCGGGGTACAATGAGCAGTTCTTC. Amino acids: CASVPGYNEQFF. Variable domain in full (rest from reference TRBV12-5 and TRBJ2-1): DARVTQTPRHKVTEMGQEVTMRCQPILGHNTVFWYRQTMMQGLELLAYFRNRAPLDDSGMPKDRFSAEMPDATLATLKIQPSEPRDSAVYFCASVPGYNEQFFGPGTRLTVL.

The chain employs TRBV28 and TRBJ1-5, with a weak D call TRBD1 (5 bases). Germline CDR1 is MDHEN and CDR2 is SYDVKM. The ends were cut back, 7 bases at V and 2 bases at J, with 6 bases in the middle. This CDR3 has 12 amino acids. The CDR3 bases are TGTGCCAGCATAGGGGGCAATCAGCCCCAGCATTTT. Its translation: CASIGGNQPQHF.

The chain has TRBV5-1 and TRBJ2-2; 10 nucleotides align to TRBD2. Germline V gene lookup returns CDR1 SGHRS and CDR2 YFSETQ. The junction had 4 bases not matched to a gene; V was cut back by 5 bases and J by 0 bases. The CDR3 has 16 amino acids. In DNA form, the CDR3 reads TGCGCCAGCAGATATCTAGCGGGAGCGAACACCGGGGAGCTGTTTTTT. As protein: CASRYLAGANTGELFF.

V usage is TRBV30 and J usage is TRBJ2-5; 15 nucleotides align to TRBD2. V shed 4 bases, J shed 4 bases, and the junction held 16 bases outside the gene matches. The CDR3 contains 19 residues. Per the germline V gene, CDR1 is GTSNPN and CDR2 is SVGIG (reference sequence). The CDR3 DNA sequence: TGTGCCTGGACCTCGCCGGGACTAGCGGGGGGTGACCAACGAGAGACCCAGTACTTC. It encodes CAWTSPGLAGGDQRETQYF.

The chain uses TRBV5-1 and TRBJ1-2; TRBD1 might be the D (6 bases). CDR3 length: 15 amino acids. Trimming shortened V by 0 bases and J by 4 bases, and 13 bases separated the two germline ends. Germline CDR1 is SGHRS and CDR2 is YFSETQ. The CDR3 loop is CASSLDGGGGYGYTF. The CDR3, as DNA: TGCGCCAGCAGCTTGGATGGGGGAGGGGGCTATGGCTACACCTTC.

This chain joins TRBV7-2 and TRBJ2-1; the match to TRBD2 covers 7 bases. The V and J ends lost 7 bases and 4 bases, in that order; junction bases with no gene match: 10. CDR3 length equals 15 residues. Germline V gene lookup returns CDR1 SGHTA and CDR2 FQGNSA. The DNA of the CDR3 is TGTGCCAGCACCCAGAGAGGGGAGGGGTACAATGAGCAGTTCTTC. Its translation: CASTQRGEGYNEQFF.

The V gene is TRBV30, the J gene TRBJ1-3; possible D gene TRBD1, 5 bases. From germline, CDR1 is GTSNPN and CDR2 SVGIG (reference sequence). V gave up 7 bases and J gave up 0 bases, with 13 bases separating them. The CDR3 spans 14 residues. Written as DNA, the CDR3 is TGTGCCTCGGCGGGGGATAACTCTGGAAACACCATATATTTT. It codes for CASAGDNSGNTIYF.

In DNA, the CDR3 is TGTGCCAGCAGCCAGACAGGGGGCAATGGCTACACCTTC. Residues: CASSQTGGNGYTF. V gene TRBV28 combines with J gene TRBJ1-2, with TRBD1 matching over 10 bases. V was clipped by 6 bases and J by 6 bases; unmatched bases: 4. Germline CDR1 MDHEN, CDR2 SYDVKM. The CDR3 sequence is 13 residues long.

This chain links TRBV7-9 with TRBJ1-1; TRBD1 aligns across 7 bases. The CDR3 loop spans 16 amino acids. Germline-derived CDR1 and CDR2 are SEHNR and FQNEAQ (reference sequence). The V segment lost 5 bases and the J segment 0 bases; nucleotides outside the gene matches: 9. CDR3 DNA sequence: TGTGCCAGCAGCCATGGGACAGAGAGCATGAACACTGAAGCTTTCTTT. Translation: CASSHGTESMNTEAFF.

The chain uses TRBV15 and TRBJ2-1, with TRBD1 matching 7 bases. Trimming removed 4 bases from V and 8 bases from J; junction bases left unmatched: 17. This CDR3 contains 17 residues. Germline CDR1 and CDR2: LNHNV and YYDKDF (reference sequence). CDR3 sequence reads: CATSNLTWDPQGDEQFF. The CDR3, as DNA: TGTGCCACCAGCAATCTAACCTGGGACCCCCAGGGGGATGAGCAGTTCTTC.

This chain connects TRBV7-9 to TRBJ2-7; D is unresolved. The germline V gene encodes CDR1 SEHNR and CDR2 FQNEAQ (reference sequence). CDR3 length: 13 amino acids. Trimming took off 3 bases at V and 2 bases at J, with 8 bases between the two ends. The CDR3 loop reads CASSFAVAYEQYF. The CDR3 nucleotides are TGTGCCAGCAGCTTTGCGGTGGCCTACGAGCAGTACTTC.

The chain couples TRBV29-1 to TRBJ1-3; D is unclear. The CDR3 is 16 amino acids. CDR1 is SQVTM, CDR2 ANQGSEA, per germline. V dropped 3 bases and J dropped 4 bases, with 19 bases sitting between them. CDR3 amino acids: CSVDLGHSGIGNTIYF. CDR3 nucleotides: TGCAGCGTTGATCTCGGCCATAGCGGGATAGGAAACACCATATATTTT.

V gene TRBV25-1 combines with J gene TRBJ1-1, with D maybe TRBD1 (6 bases). V was pared by 4 bases and J by 1 base, with 10 bases between. The CDR3 totals 14 residues. CDR1 and CDR2 from the germline V gene are MGHDK and SYGVNS. CDR3 in amino acids: CASSARGQNTEAFF. The CDR3 nucleotides are TGTGCCAGCAGTGCTAGGGGACAGAACACTGAAGCTTTCTTT.

This clone appeared a single time. The chain has TRBV1 and TRBJ2-3; whether TRBD2, the table's D call, matches the DNA was not checked. TRBV1 is a documented pseudogene. This CDR3 region has 17 residues. CDR3 sequence (DNA): TGCACCAGCAGCCAGGGAACTAGCGGTTGGGCGACAGATACGCAGTATTTT. The encoded protein is CTSSQGTSGWATDTQYF.

This clone was seen only a few times. Distinct nucleotide sequences in the sample also encode this CDR3. The V gene is TRBV19, the J gene TRBJ1-3; no firm D call. The CDR3 has 15 amino acids. Germline-derived CDR1 and CDR2 are LNHDA and SQIVND (reference sequence). Trimming took off 1 base at V and 0 bases at J, with 7 bases between the two ends. The CDR3 coding sequence is TGTGCCAGTAGTATAGGAGGATTCTCTGGAAACACCATATATTTT. It codes for CASSIGGFSGNTIYF.

This rearrangement joins TRBV2 to TRBJ1-1; 10 bases are shared with TRBD1. The CDR3 consists of 14 residues. V gave up 6 bases and J gave up 2 bases; unmatched junction bases: 3. Per germline, CDR1 SNHLY and CDR2 FYNNEI. CDR3 bases: TGTGCCAGCAGCTTGACAGGGGGCAACACTGAAGCTTTCTTT. This codes for CASSLTGGNTEAFF.